This TCR beta chain was obtained from a study of cytomegalovirus exposure and HLA in healthy donors. As for the study in general: In a later analysis, it was reported that the 90 to 150 validation repertoires had been produced on the same platform as the 500 to 750 repertoires belonging to the first cohort. General study results and limits: The study designated roughly 150 TCR beta chains cytomegalovirus-associated.

Comment on this clone: Antigen specificity is unknown.

Libraries were prepared by immunoSEQ multiplex PCR; TCRdb keeps only in-frame clonotypes and omits some of them. Found here are some 270,000 clones, roughly 85% of them singletons; the top ten hold roughly 1%. Separate from the roughly 710-subject first cohort, the approximately 120-subject validation cohort was the one that the donors belonged to. Sequenced material: PBMCs. The clonotype originates from a woman aged 18 to 35 in good health and CMV-seronegative.

This CDR3 is CASTLEAKNIQYF. CDR3 nucleotides: TGTGCCAGCACACTAGAAGCCAAAAACATTCAGTACTTC. The chain employs TRBV2 and TRBJ2-4, with D perhaps TRBD2 (5 bases). CDR1 is SNHLY and CDR2 is FYNNEI in the germline V gene. This CDR3 region has 13 residues. The V gene lost 7 bases and the J gene lost 0 bases, with 7 bases spanning the gap.